This T cell receptor beta chain was profiled in a study of OX40 agonist ivuxolimab in advanced cancers. Study information: Head and neck, renal cell, melanoma or hepatocellular carcinoma were the cancers that dose-escalation patients had.

The germline V gene encodes CDR1 SGHTA and CDR2 FQGNSA. This CDR3 region has 16 residues. V was trimmed by 6 bases and J by 0 bases, leaving 15 bases between them. Patients with autoimmune history or systemic immunosuppression were excluded. TCRdb keeps only in-frame clones here, not all; method: immunoSEQ multiplex PCR. The sample lists approximately 75,000 clones; 90% were seen once. This rearrangement joins TRBV7-2 to TRBJ1-5; D remains ambiguous. Sequenced material: CD4+ or CD8+ T cells sorted from blood, taken in a trial of the OX40 agonist ivuxolimab. This receptor was obtained from an adult with an advanced solid tumor such as melanoma, head and neck, liver or kidney cancer. The CDR3, as DNA: TGTGCCAGCAGTCCCATTGCGGGTATTAGCAATCAGCCCCAGCATTTT. Its protein product is CASSPIAGISNQPQHF. Using reference TRBV7-2 and TRBJ1-5 for the parts outside the CDR3, the full variable domain is GAGVSQSPSNKVTEKGKDVELRCDPISGHTALYWYRQSLGQGLEFLIYFQGNSAPDKSGLPSDRFSAERTGGSVSTLTIQRTQQEDSAVYLCASSPIAGISNQPQHFGDGTRLSIL.